This TCR beta chain was sequenced in a study of cytomegalovirus exposure and HLA in healthy donors. Looking at the study overall: Earlier findings included over 90 million unique TCR beta sequences obtained from about 180 million T cells.

This PCR relied on a set of 60 Vbeta primers and 13 Jbeta primers. Sequencing was performed with immunoSEQ multiplex PCR; in TCRdb, only in-frame clones are kept and a portion is missing. Of 150,000 to 190,000 clones listed, around 75% were seen once; the top ten hold over 1.1%. Concerning this clone itself: Its antigen is still unknown.

The CDR3 totals 11 residues. Germline V gene data show CDR1 as MDHEN and CDR2 as SYDVKM. V gave up 0 bases and J gave up 12 bases, with 5 bases separating them. Study results and caveats: Fewer N-insertions than the roughly 630-donor mean were reportedly shown by an Asian-associated ancestry cluster in a later analysis. A later analysis linked fewer than 20,000 TCR beta sequences to HLA alleles at 0.05 false discovery rate.

The V gene is TRBV28, the J gene TRBJ1-4; D is undetermined. The sequencing input was PBMCs. The origin of this receptor is a man aged 18 to 29 in good health and CMV-seronegative. In DNA, the CDR3 is TGTGCCAGCAGTTTATGGGAGGAACTGTTTTTT. Translating it yields CASSLWEELFF.